A single T cell receptor (beta chain) is shown here with its context. The target antigen is unknown. Tumor samples were obtained before definitive surgery or chemotherapy. There are 12 residues in the CDR3. V gave up 4 bases and J gave up 8 bases, with 11 bases separating them. Germline-derived CDR1 and CDR2 are SQVTM and ANQGSEA. The data stem from a study of high-grade serous ovarian cancer treatment subgroups. Turning to the study itself: Each sample yielded on average about 7,000 unique TCR beta rearrangements from 11,000 to 15,000 reads.

The repertoire was sequenced with immunoSEQ multiplex PCR; TCRdb's copy has only in-frame clones and lacks some. The sample contains 2,500 to 3,000 clones, about two thirds of which appear only once. Study-wide results and caveats: Tumors within one patient showed repertoire similarity of roughly 0.11 to 0.8. The analyses considered CDR3 and ignored CDR1 and CDR2. Spatial context was lost because tumors were sequenced in bulk.

This chain connects TRBV29-1 to TRBJ1-4; D is ambiguous. The clonotype was recovered from a human donor with high-grade serous ovarian cancer. What was sequenced was tumor tissue. The CDR3 protein is CSVAHGDEKLFF. The CDR3 region has the DNA TGCAGCGTTGCTCATGGAGACGAAAAACTGTTTTTT.